This entry describes one TCR beta chain. Antigen: not known. Germline V CDR1 and CDR2: SGDLS, YYNGEE. The CDR3 totals 16 residues. Trimming removed 3 bases from V and 3 bases from J; junction bases left unmatched: 9. No patient escaped relapse after autologous stem cell transplantation, and brentuximab vedotin exposure varied. These data are taken from a study of PD-1 blockade in classical Hodgkin lymphoma. Study-level findings and limits: Partial responders and progressors had significantly lower baseline TCR diversity. CD4+ TCR diversity, unlike CD8+, climbed significantly by C4D1. Exclusion was applied to patients who started nivolumab under 1 year after ASCT. Relapsed/refractory patients reportedly had lower baseline diversity than newly diagnosed patients.

Here immunoSEQ multiplex PCR was the method, and the copy in TCRdb shows in-frame clones only, minus some. The sample includes over 85,000 clones, roughly 81% seen only once; the top ten take roughly 15%. This clonotype originated in a human donor with classical Hodgkin lymphoma. The material sequenced was peripheral blood mononuclear cells (PBMCs), taken before the second cycle of nivolumab. The chain carries TRBV9 and TRBJ2-5; 9 bases are a match to TRBD2. The CDR3 spells CASSAHPTSGKETQYF. DNA for the CDR3: TGTGCCAGCAGCGCTCACCCGACTAGCGGAAAAGAGACCCAGTACTTC.